The 30 T cell receptor beta chains given below trace back to one sample, sequenced in a study of low-dose radiotherapy and immunotherapy resistance in tumors. Documented time point: after trial treatment. Treatment noted: LDRT plus nivolumab, ipilimumab, low-dose cyclophosphamide and aspirin (RACIN trial). TRAV- and TRBV-specific primers, spanning alpha and beta chains, primed first-strand cDNA. TCR amplification involved 20 PCR cycles with a constant-region primer and V-primer adapter. TCRdb re-called the reads through MiXCR, storing one row per CDR3 protein. The repertoire holds approximately 100,000 distinct CDR3 sequences, with around 21% as singletons. The sequences come from PBMCs, collected after low-dose radiotherapy plus immunotherapy. These receptors originate from a male donor with prostate cancer.

The table lists this clonotype with many counts. The V gene is TRBV6-8, the J gene TRBJ2-1; D remains ambiguous. Germline V gene data show CDR1 as MNHGY and CDR2 as SAAAGT. The CDR3 has 13 amino acids. V lost 0 bases and J lost 8, with 8 bases in between. CDR3 DNA sequence: TGTGCCAGCAGTTACTCTCAAGGAGATGAGCAGTTCTTC. This codes for CASSYSQGDEQFF.

This clonotype was counted many times. The chain has TRBV7-9 and TRBJ1-1, with D unclear. The CDR3 sequence is 13 residues long. With 5 bases removed from V and 0 bases from J, the gap between germline ends came to 7 bases. Germline loops: CDR1 SEHNR, CDR2 FQNEAQ (reference sequence). The CDR3 sequence is CASSRSLNTEAFF. CDR3 DNA sequence: TGTGCCAGCAGCCGATCGCTGAACACTGAAGCTTTCTTT.

V is TRBV10-3 and J is TRBJ1-2; no reliable D call. This CDR3 comprises 15 residues. V was pared by 0 bases and J by 5 bases, with 13 bases between. Germline values: CDR1 ENHRY, CDR2 SYGVKD. As DNA, the CDR3 is TGTGCCATCAGTGAGTCGAGCGGGCCTCTTTATGGCTACACCTTC. Amino acids: CAISESSGPLYGYTF.

This chain connects TRBV29-1 to TRBJ1-2; TRBD1 aligns across 11 bases. Trimming at V came to 3 bases and at J to 4 bases, leaving 4 bases not matched to a gene. CDR3 size: 14 residues. Germline V lookup: CDR1 SQVTM, CDR2 ANQGSEA. The CDR3 region has the DNA TGCAGCGTTGAGCCGGGGACAGGGGGCTATGGCTACACCTTC. Protein sequence: CSVEPGTGGYGYTF.

Details on this clonotype: A clone one base away is much larger, so this may be a read error. The gene calls are TRBV29-1 and TRBJ2-7, with D perhaps TRBD1 (6 bases). V lost 1 base to trimming and J lost 2 bases, with 18 bases between them. This CDR3 has 16 amino acids. CDR1 is SQVTM, CDR2 ANQGSEA, per germline. DNA of the CDR3: TGCAGCGTTGAAGCAATCACTGCACAGGGACCCTACGAGCAGTACTTC. This sequence encodes CSVEAITAQGPYEQYF.

This clonotype was counted at least ten times. The chain links TRBV11-2 to TRBJ2-1; the D gene could be TRBD1 or TRBD2 (6 bases each). This CDR3 has 16 residues. Germline CDR1 is SGHAT and CDR2 is FQNNGV. Between the trimmed V and J ends, which lost 2 bases and 0 bases, there was a span of 11 bases. CDR3 amino acids: CASSLRGDSSYNEQFF. CDR3 bases: TGTGCCAGCAGCTTAAGGGGGGATAGCTCCTACAATGAGCAGTTCTTC.

In this sample, this clonotype turned up many times. This chain uses TRBV5-6 with TRBJ1-6, with 7 bases lining up with TRBD1. J was trimmed by 5 bases and V by 0 bases; bases with no gene match: 5. The CDR3 sequence is 16 residues long. Per the germline V gene, CDR1 is SGHDT and CDR2 is YYEEEE. The CDR3 sequence: CASSLAMGQNNSPLHF. The CDR3 nucleotides are TGTGCCAGCAGCTTGGCAATGGGACAGAATAATTCACCCCTCCACTTT.

This clonotype has a count of ten or more. V is TRBV7-9 and J is TRBJ2-2; maybe TRBD2 (5 bases). The V and J ends lost 0 bases and 4 bases respectively, with 6 bases between them. Per germline, CDR1 SEHNR and CDR2 FQNEAQ (reference sequence). The CDR3 sequence is 14 residues long. CDR3 amino acids: CASSLAGATGELFF. The CDR3 DNA is TGTGCCAGCAGCTTAGCGGGAGCCACCGGGGAGCTGTTTTTT.

This clonotype was counted many times. The chain is built from TRBV6-5 and TRBJ2-3, with unresolved D. Between the trimmed V and J ends, which lost 7 bases and 2 bases, there was a span of 10 bases. The CDR3 extends over 13 amino acids. Germline lookup yields CDR1 MNHEY and CDR2 SVGAGI. This CDR3 reads CASTEPSTDTQYF. The CDR3 nucleotides are TGTGCCAGCACCGAACCTTCCACAGATACGCAGTATTTT.

This clonotype was counted ten times or more. V usage is TRBV18 and J usage is TRBJ2-7, with D possibly TRBD2 on 5 matching bases. V was shortened by 3 bases and J by 7 bases, with 16 bases between the two germline ends. This CDR3 is built from 14 residues. CDR1 is KGHSH and CDR2 is LQKENI in the germline V gene. CDR3 amino acids: CASSPEPRSGEQYF. CDR3 in DNA: TGTGCCAGCTCACCGGAACCTAGGTCGGGAGAGCAGTACTTC.

There are many counts of this clonotype. The junction and the germline gene differ at one end; a read error may be behind it. The rearrangement uses TRBV6-2 or TRBV6-3 and TRBJ2-6, with D uncertain. This CDR3 has 13 residues. Germline V gene data show CDR1 as MNHEY and CDR2 as SVGEGT. The CDR3 region has the DNA TGCTCTACCGCGGTTTCTGGGGCCAACGTCCTGACTTTC. It is translated as CSTAVSGANVLTF.

This clonotype was counted at least ten times. The V and J genes are TRBV20-1 and TRBJ1-2, with D possibly matching TRBD1 (5 bases). The CDR3 contains 14 residues. CDR1 is DFQATT and CDR2 is SNEGSKA in the germline V gene (reference sequence). Trimming took 2 bases from V and 6 from J, leaving 16 bases between them. CDR3 nucleotide sequence: TGCAGTGCTAGAACCCCCTATCTGGGGGATGGCTACACCTTC. It yields the protein CSARTPYLGDGYTF.

This clonotype occurred many times. The gene calls are TRBV2 and TRBJ1-2; D call uncertain. V dropped 3 bases and J dropped 2 bases, with 13 bases sitting between them. The germline V gene has CDR1 SNHLY and CDR2 FYNNEI. The CDR3 contains 15 residues. CDR3 coding DNA: TGTGCCAGCAGTGAGGAGGGCAGCGGCAACTATGGCTACACCTTC. This translates into CASSEEGSGNYGYTF.

The chain carries TRBV5-1 and TRBJ1-1, with 8 bases matching TRBD1. This CDR3 region has 17 residues. J was trimmed by 1 base and V by 0 bases; bases with no gene match: 8. Germline CDR1 and CDR2: SGHRS and YFSETQ. CDR3 region: CASSLGAGGAGNTEAFF. In DNA, the CDR3 is TGCGCCAGCAGCTTGGGGGCAGGGGGCGCAGGGAACACTGAAGCTTTCTTT.

Notes on this clonotype: A far bigger clonotype differs at one base, so this is likely a read error. The chain carries TRBV6-1 and TRBJ1-2, with TRBD1 identical over 10 bases. CDR3 size: 15 residues. J gave up 7 bases and V 8 bases, and 13 bases lay outside the gene matches. Germline lookup yields CDR1 MNHNS and CDR2 SASEGT. The chain's CDR3 is CASGYTGQGVSGYTF. CDR3 DNA sequence: TGTGCCAGCGGTTACACTGGACAGGGGGTTAGTGGCTACACCTTC.

The sample holds many counts of this clonotype. The chain links TRBV6-5 to TRBJ2-7; no clear D. V shed 5 bases and J shed 1 base, with 9 bases lying between them. This CDR3 is built from 13 residues. Germline lookup yields CDR1 MNHEY and CDR2 SVGAGI. CDR3 in DNA: TGTGCCAGCAGTCCGAACCCGTCCTACGAGCAGTACTTC. Its protein is CASSPNPSYEQYF.

This clonotype appeared many times. This rearrangement joins TRBV12-3 or TRBV12-4 to TRBJ1-5; D gene ambiguous. Deletions cut 3 bases from V and 0 bases from J, with 6 bases between. The CDR3 contains 14 residues. The CDR3 nucleotides are TGTGCCAGCAGTTTTACGGCTAGCAATCAGCCCCAGCATTTT. This codes for CASSFTASNQPQHF.

A remark on this clonotype: A clone one base away is much larger, so this may be a read error. The rearrangement joins TRBV28 to TRBJ2-1; tentative D call: TRBD1 (5 bases). Germline CDR1 reads MDHEN; CDR2 reads SYDVKM. The CDR3 loop spans 14 amino acids. V was pared by 8 bases and J by 5 bases, with 16 bases between. This CDR3 is CASQGSTKNNEQFF. The CDR3 nucleotides read TGTGCCAGCCAGGGTTCCACAAAAAACAATGAGCAGTTCTTC.

The chain has TRBV5-5 and TRBJ2-3; a possible D gene is TRBD2 (6 bases). Trimming took off 3 bases at V and 6 bases at J, with 11 bases between the two ends. CDR1 and CDR2 from the germline V gene are SGHKS and YYEKEE (reference sequence). The CDR3 is made up of 13 amino acids. The CDR3 DNA reads TGTGCCAGCAGCTCAACCCTAGCGGATACGCAGTATTTT. Residues: CASSSTLADTQYF.

Many counts were recorded for this clonotype. The V and J genes are TRBV25-1 and TRBJ2-2; 14 nucleotides line up with TRBD2. Unmatched junction bases numbered 5, after V lost 5 bases and J lost 3 bases. This CDR3 comprises 17 residues. In germline, CDR1 is MGHDK, CDR2 SYGVNS. The CDR3 coding sequence is TGTGCCAGCAGTCCAACGGGACTAGCGGGGGACACCGGGGAGCTGTTTTTT. It translates to CASSPTGLAGDTGELFF.

There are many counts of this clonotype. The chain has TRBV5-1 and TRBJ1-1, with D hard to call. The CDR3 covers 14 residues. Germline CDR1 and CDR2: SGHRS and YFSETQ. Trimming removed 0 bases at V and 8 bases at J, with 14 bases between. CDR3 DNA: TGCGCCAGCAGCTTGGATACGGGATCGGGAGAAGCTTTCTTT. Translated, it gives CASSLDTGSGEAFF. The variable domain in full, completed from reference TRBV5-1 and TRBJ1-1, reads KAGVTQTPRYLIKTRGQQVTLSCSPISGHRSVSWYQQTPGQGLQFLFEYFSETQRNKGNFPGRFSGRQFSNSRSEMNVSTLELGDSALYLCASSLDTGSGEAFFGQGTRLTVV.

This clonotype was seen at least ten times. V gene TRBV4-1 combines with J gene TRBJ2-2; no clear D. The CDR3 has 15 amino acids. The germline V and J ends were trimmed by 3 bases and 4 bases, with 12 bases remaining between them. Germline V CDR1 and CDR2: MGHRA, YSYEKL. CDR3 protein: CASSQSQSITGELFF. DNA for the CDR3: TGCGCCAGCAGCCAGAGTCAGTCCATCACCGGGGAGCTGTTTTTT.

In its sample, this clonotype was seen many times. The rearrangement joins TRBV5-1 to TRBJ2-3, with TRBD2 identical over 9 bases. The CDR3 totals 16 residues. Germline trimming cut 0 bases from V and 5 bases from J; bases unmatched to any gene: 7. CDR1 and CDR2 (germline): SGHRS, YFSETQ. The CDR3 DNA is TGCGCCAGCAGCTTGGCCGGCGGGGGGGCTGGAGATACGCAGTATTTT. Protein: CASSLAGGGAGDTQYF.

This clonotype has at least ten counts. The chain is built from TRBV20-1 and TRBJ2-1, with 16 nucleotides matching TRBD2. The ends lost 5 bases at V and 8 bases at J; junction bases unmatched: 12. The CDR3 is 17 amino acids. The germline CDR1 and CDR2 sequences are DFQATT and SNEGSKA (reference sequence). The CDR3 loop is CSAPGTSGGAGIHEQFF. The CDR3 nucleotides read TGCAGTGCTCCCGGGACTAGCGGGGGGGCCGGTATCCATGAGCAGTTCTTC.

This clonotype was counted only a few times. The chain joins TRBV11-2 to TRBJ2-1, with TRBD1 matching 9 bases. Germline CDR1 and CDR2: SGHAT and FQNNGV. This CDR3 comprises 17 residues. Trimming at V came to 6 bases and at J to 2 bases, leaving 11 bases not matched to a gene. The CDR3 DNA sequence: TGTGCCAGCAGATTCCCATTCACAGGGGGCCCCTACAATGAGCAGTTCTTC. As protein: CASRFPFTGGPYNEQFF.

This clonotype was seen many times. The chain couples TRBV2 to TRBJ2-7, with 7 bases lining up with TRBD2. V shed 7 bases, J shed 5 bases, and the junction held 2 bases outside the gene matches. The germline V gene has CDR1 SNHLY and CDR2 FYNNEI. This CDR3 has 11 amino acids. CDR3 nucleotides: TGTGCCAGCAAGCGGGGCAACGAGCAGTACTTC. Protein product: CASKRGNEQYF.

The sample holds a few counts of this clonotype. The V and J genes are TRBV7-9 and TRBJ2-5, with D hard to call. CDR3 length: 12 residues. CDR1 is SEHNR and CDR2 is FQNEAQ in the germline V gene (reference sequence). The ends were cut back, 10 bases at V and 4 bases at J, with 13 bases in the middle. CDR3 DNA: TGTGCCACCGGCGGCCGGGCAGAGACCCAGTACTTC. Translation gives CATGGRAETQYF. Together with reference TRBV7-9 and TRBJ2-5, the CDR3 gives the full variable domain: DTGVSQNPRHKITKRGQNVTFRCDPISEHNRLYWYRQTLGQGPEFLTYFQNEAQLEKSRLLSDRFSAERPKGSFSTLEIQRTEQGDSAMYLCATGGRAETQYFGPGTRLLVL.

This clonotype occurred a few times. CDR3 nucleotide sequence: TGTGCCAGCAGCTTTCCTTCGGGGCCGAGGGCTTTCTTT. This encodes CASSFPSGPRAFF. The chain couples TRBV7-2 to TRBJ1-1, with TRBD1 as a possible D gene (5 bases). The germline V and J ends were trimmed by 3 bases and 11 bases, with 16 bases remaining between them. Germline V gives CDR1 SGHTA, CDR2 FQGNSA. The CDR3 totals 13 residues.

There are many counts of this clonotype. The J gene is TRBJ1-1, the V gene TRBV9; tentatively, D is TRBD1 (5 bases). In germline, CDR1 is SGDLS, CDR2 YYNGEE. The CDR3 loop spans 16 amino acids. The V and J ends lost 0 bases and 1 base respectively, with 13 bases between them. The CDR3 region is CASSVGGARGNTEAFF. The CDR3 region has the DNA TGTGCCAGCAGCGTAGGCGGGGCGAGGGGGAACACTGAAGCTTTCTTT.

At least ten counts were recorded for this clonotype. The V and J genes are TRBV7-2 and TRBJ2-1, with 8 bases aligning to TRBD2. The CDR3 covers 15 residues. Germline CDR1 and CDR2: SGHTA and FQGNSA. V shed 3 bases, J shed 6 bases, and the junction held 7 bases outside the gene matches. The CDR3 coding sequence is TGTGCCAGCAGCTTCGGGAGCGGGGGCCTCAATGAGCAGTTCTTC. Protein sequence: CASSFGSGGLNEQFF.